What follows are 22 T cell receptor beta chains derived from one specimen sequenced in a study of T cell responses to AZD1222 COVID-19 vaccine. Generated by immunoSEQ multiplex PCR, the TCRdb table keeps only in-frame clones and is missing some. The repertoire holds around 120,000 clones, with over 75% as singletons. The sample was peripheral blood, taken on day 0 of AZD1222 vaccination. These receptors were collected from an adult in good health.

The gene calls are TRBV7-9 and TRBJ1-6; D gene unclear. V lost 4 bases, J lost 8 bases, and 6 bases lay in between. Germline V gene data show CDR1 as SEHNR and CDR2 as FQNEAQ (reference sequence). CDR3 size: 12 residues. CDR3 bases: TGTGCCAGCAGCTCGACCCATTCACCCCTCCACTTT. Translation gives CASSSTHSPLHF.

The rearrangement links TRBV4-1 to TRBJ1-1; TRBD1 matches at 7 bases. V shed 4 bases, J shed 6 bases, and the junction held 14 bases outside the gene matches. Germline assignment: CDR1 MGHRA and CDR2 YSYEKL. The CDR3 runs 16 residues. The CDR3 DNA reads TGCGCCAGCAGCCTACCCTTCGGGGGCAGGGGGGCTGAAGCTTTCTTT. Its translation is CASSLPFGGRGAEAFF.

The chain employs TRBV6-5 and TRBJ1-5; no clear D. V was clipped by 11 bases and J by 0 bases, with 11 bases between them. This CDR3 region has 13 residues. Germline V gives CDR1 MNHEY, CDR2 SVGAGI. DNA of the CDR3: TGTGCCTGTAGATCTAATAGCAATCAGCCCCAGCATTTT. Its protein product is CACRSNSNQPQHF.

The chain joins TRBV7-2 to TRBJ1-2; D remains ambiguous. The V end was cut by 1 base, the J end by 2 bases, with 8 bases between. Looked up from germline, CDR1 is SGHTA and CDR2 is FQGNSA. This CDR3 is built from 14 residues. CDR3 in DNA: TGTGCCAGCAGCTTAGTCGACGGAAACTATGGCTACACCTTC. This codes for CASSLVDGNYGYTF.

This chain links TRBV12-5 with TRBJ2-2; no firm D call. Germline CDR1 LGHNT, CDR2 FRNRAP. There are 16 residues in the CDR3. Trimming pared 3 bases from V and 5 bases from J, leaving 16 bases between. CDR3 protein: CASGFYVPPRTGELFF. The CDR3 coding sequence is TGTGCTAGTGGTTTTTACGTCCCCCCGAGGACCGGGGAGCTGTTTTTT. The whole variable domain, filled in from reference TRBV12-5 and TRBJ2-2, reads DARVTQTPRHKVTEMGQEVTMRCQPILGHNTVFWYRQTMMQGLELLAYFRNRAPLDDSGMPKDRFSAEMPDATLATLKIQPSEPRDSAVYFCASGFYVPPRTGELFFGEGSRLTVL.

CDR3 sequence reads: CASSRRAGTLNEQFF. CDR3 sequence (DNA): TGTGCCAGCAGCAGGCGGGCCGGGACACTTAATGAGCAGTTCTTC. The chain couples TRBV11-3 to TRBJ2-1; TRBD1 is a possible D gene (6 bases). Trimming stripped 5 bases from V and 7 bases from J, with 18 bases between. Germline values: CDR1 SGHNT, CDR2 YENEEA. The CDR3 length is 15 residues.

This chain links TRBV5-1 with TRBJ2-7; possibly TRBD1 for D (7 bases). V lost 4 bases to trimming and J lost 3 bases, with 11 bases between them. CDR1 and CDR2 (germline): SGHRS, YFSETQ. CDR3 length equals 13 residues. The CDR3 nucleotides are TGCGCCAGCAGCGCGGGACAGAACTACGAGCAGTACTTC. Residues: CASSAGQNYEQYF.

The chain joins TRBV5-4 to TRBJ1-1; D remains unclear. Trimming took 3 bases from V and 6 from J, leaving 9 bases between them. The germline CDR1 and CDR2 sequences are SGHNT and YYREEE (reference sequence). CDR3 length: 12 residues. CDR3 region: CASSSTAAEAFF. DNA for the CDR3: TGTGCCAGCAGCTCTACAGCAGCTGAAGCTTTCTTT.

The chain has TRBV12-5 and TRBJ2-7; 9 nucleotides agree with TRBD1. Germline lookup yields CDR1 LGHNT and CDR2 FRNRAP. V shed 5 bases and J 6 bases; nucleotides not matched to a gene: 8. The CDR3 extends over 14 amino acids. The CDR3 sequence: CASGPGQGSSEQYF. The CDR3 nucleotides read TGTGCTAGTGGTCCGGGACAGGGTTCAAGCGAGCAGTACTTC.

V is TRBV13 and J is TRBJ2-4; D is uncertain. In germline, CDR1 is PRHDT, CDR2 FYEKMQ (reference sequence). The V end was cut by 3 bases, the J end by 8 bases, with 14 bases between. The CDR3 contains 14 residues. CDR3 DNA: TGTGCCAGCAGCTTCAGGACCCTTCGTGACATTCAGTACTTC. This gives the protein CASSFRTLRDIQYF.

V gene TRBV19 combines with J gene TRBJ1-1; D is perhaps TRBD1 (6 bases). The V gene's germline CDR1 is LNHDA and CDR2 SQIVND (reference sequence). Trimming stripped 5 bases from V and 1 base from J, with 11 bases between. The CDR3 contains 14 residues. CDR3 protein: CASSAARGNTEAFF. In DNA, the CDR3 is TGTGCCAGTAGTGCCGCCAGGGGGAACACTGAAGCTTTCTTT.

This clone was seen a single time. V is TRBV9 and J is TRBJ2-2; 7 bases are shared with TRBD2. The junction had 14 bases not matched to a gene; V was cut back by 4 bases and J by 5 bases. Germline loops: CDR1 SGDLS, CDR2 YYNGEE. This CDR3 has 17 amino acids. The CDR3 here is CASSLRQFRGVTGELFF. The CDR3 coding sequence is TGTGCCAGCAGCCTCAGACAGTTTCGGGGGGTAACCGGGGAGCTGTTTTTT.

The chain has TRBV28 and TRBJ2-7; TRBD2 aligns across 10 bases. The germline gives CDR1 MDHEN, CDR2 SYDVKM. The CDR3 has 16 amino acids. The ends lost 3 bases at V and 2 bases at J; junction bases unmatched: 7. The CDR3 loop reads CASSFGLAGVTYEQYF. The CDR3, as DNA: TGTGCCAGCAGTTTTGGCCTAGCGGGGGTAACCTACGAGCAGTACTTC. Full variable domain (remainder filled in from reference TRBV28 and TRBJ2-7): DVKVTQSSRYLVKRTGEKVFLECVQDMDHENMFWYRQDPGLGLRLIYFSYDVKMKEKGDIPEGYSVSREKKERFSLILESASTNQTSMYLCASSFGLAGVTYEQYFGPGTRLTVT.

J is TRBJ1-3 and V is TRBV14, with D perhaps TRBD1 (6 bases). Germline V CDR1 and CDR2: SGHDN, FVKESK. The V end lost 4 bases, the J end lost 0 bases, and 7 bases lay between the germline ends. This CDR3 is 14 amino acids long. DNA for the CDR3: TGTGCCAGCAGCCCGGGACACTCTGGAAACACCATATATTTT. Protein product: CASSPGHSGNTIYF.

The chain couples TRBV4-1 to TRBJ2-7, with D hard to call. This CDR3 has 15 residues. Germline CDR1 is MGHRA and CDR2 is YSYEKL. Deletions cut 0 bases from V and 0 bases from J, with 9 bases between. CDR3 sequence reads: CASSQESAPSYEQYF. The CDR3, as DNA: TGCGCCAGCAGCCAAGAATCCGCCCCCTCCTACGAGCAGTACTTC.

The chain recombines TRBV28 with TRBJ1-2; D uncertain. This CDR3 has 15 residues. Germline lookup yields CDR1 MDHEN and CDR2 SYDVKM. Trimming removed 5 bases from V and 3 bases from J, with 16 bases in between. The CDR3 sequence is CASSPSTLLDYGYTF. CDR3 sequence (DNA): TGTGCCAGCAGTCCGTCAACCCTACTCGACTATGGCTACACCTTC.

The rearrangement links TRBV27 to TRBJ2-3; D not resolved. The germline CDR1 and CDR2 sequences are MNHEY and SMNVEV (reference sequence). Deletions cut 2 bases from V and 9 bases from J, with 18 bases between. The CDR3 contains 15 residues. The CDR3 loop is CASSLTVDALSTQYF. In DNA, the CDR3 is TGTGCCAGCAGTTTAACTGTCGACGCCCTCTCGACGCAGTATTTT.

This chain links TRBV27 with TRBJ1-5; D unresolved. The CDR3 extends over 16 amino acids. V lost 4 bases and J 7 bases, leaving 20 bases between the germline ends. Germline assignment: CDR1 MNHEY and CDR2 SMNVEV (reference sequence). Here the CDR3 reads CASSSLGFATTQPQHF. The CDR3 nucleotides read TGTGCCAGCAGTTCCCTCGGGTTTGCCACCACACAGCCCCAGCATTTT.

This rearrangement joins TRBV30 to TRBJ2-3; D uncertain. The CDR3 extends over 13 amino acids. Germline V gene data show CDR1 as GTSNPN and CDR2 as SVGIG (reference sequence). Trimming stripped 0 bases from V and 7 bases from J, with 11 bases between. Here the CDR3 DNA reads TGTGCCTGGAGTGTACCCGAGGTAAATACGCAGTATTTT. Its translation: CAWSVPEVNTQYF.

For the CDR3, the DNA is TGTGCCAGTTCGAGGCAGAAGTATAATTCACCCCTCCACTTT. Its protein is CASSRQKYNSPLHF. The chain combines TRBV6-5 with TRBJ1-6; D is ambiguous. V lost 9 bases and J lost 4, with 13 bases in between. Germline values: CDR1 MNHEY, CDR2 SVGAGI. The CDR3 consists of 14 residues.

This sequence joins TRBV5-1 and TRBJ1-4; D remains unclear. This CDR3 is 15 amino acids long. The V gene lost 0 bases and the J gene lost 2 bases, with 8 bases spanning the gap. The V gene's germline CDR1 is SGHRS and CDR2 YFSETQ. CDR3 in amino acids: CASSLVGSTNEKLFF. In DNA, the CDR3 is TGCGCCAGCAGCTTGGTAGGGAGTACTAATGAAAAACTGTTTTTT.

The V and J genes are TRBV11-2 and TRBJ2-7, with unresolved D. This CDR3 spans 11 amino acids. V was trimmed by 1 base and J by 6 bases, leaving 4 bases between them. CDR1 SGHAT and CDR2 FQNNGV come from the germline V gene. In DNA form, the CDR3 reads TGTGCCAGCAGCTTAGCGGGCGAGCAGTACTTC. It codes for CASSLAGEQYF.